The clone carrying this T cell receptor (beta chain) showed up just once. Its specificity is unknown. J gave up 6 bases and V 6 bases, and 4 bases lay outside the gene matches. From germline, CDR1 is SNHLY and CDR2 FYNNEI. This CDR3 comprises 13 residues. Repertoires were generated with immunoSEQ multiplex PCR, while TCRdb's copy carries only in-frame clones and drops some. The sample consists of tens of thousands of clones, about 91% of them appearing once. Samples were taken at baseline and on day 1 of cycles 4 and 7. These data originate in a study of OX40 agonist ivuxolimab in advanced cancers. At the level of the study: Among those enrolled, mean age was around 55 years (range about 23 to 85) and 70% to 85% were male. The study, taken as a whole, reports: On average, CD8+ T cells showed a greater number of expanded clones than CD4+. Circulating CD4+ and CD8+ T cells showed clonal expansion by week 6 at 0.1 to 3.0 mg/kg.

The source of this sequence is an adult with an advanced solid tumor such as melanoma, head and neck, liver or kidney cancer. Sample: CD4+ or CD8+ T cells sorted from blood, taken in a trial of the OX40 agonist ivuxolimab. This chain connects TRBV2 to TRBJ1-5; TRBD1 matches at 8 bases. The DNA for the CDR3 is TGTGCCAGCAGCGGACAGGGCAGTCAGCCCCAGCATTTT. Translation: CASSGQGSQPQHF.